A single sample is the source of the 25 T cell receptor beta chains below, sequenced in a study of response to subunit inactivated influenza vaccine. TCRdb independently ran MiXCR on the RT-PCR reads; one entry per CDR3 protein. Of 600,000 to 850,000 distinct CDR3 sequences listed, 14% are singletons. Sequenced material: PBMCs from blood, taken 14 to 15 days before vaccination. The receptor source for this set is a man between 50 and 59 years old who received an inactivated influenza vaccine.

This clonotype was seen at least ten times. The rearrangement links TRBV12-3 or TRBV12-4 to TRBJ2-2, with 8 bases lining up with TRBD1. The V segment lost 2 bases and the J segment 6 bases; nucleotides outside the gene matches: 5. The CDR3 totals 15 residues. The CDR3 region is CASSLRQGAAGELFF. For the CDR3, the DNA is TGTGCCAGCAGTTTAAGGCAGGGGGCTGCCGGGGAGCTGTTTTTT.

Many counts were recorded for this clonotype. DNA for the CDR3: TGCGCCAGCAGCTTACGGGCGCCAGATACGCAGTATTTT. Translated: CASSLRAPDTQYF. The V gene is TRBV5-1, the J gene TRBJ2-3; no reliable D call. Germline V gives CDR1 SGHRS, CDR2 YFSETQ. This CDR3 contains 13 residues. Trimming removed 2 bases at V and 4 bases at J, with 8 bases between.

V and J are TRBV12-3 or TRBV12-4 and TRBJ1-2, with D uncertain. The CDR3 is 13 amino acids. V was cut by 3 bases and J by 6 bases, with 11 bases left in between. CDR3 nucleotides: TGTGCCAGCAGTTTCACGGGTCGCGATGGCTACACCTTC. It encodes CASSFTGRDGYTF.

This clonotype was seen a handful of times. V is TRBV5-6 and J is TRBJ2-4; unclear D gene. The V gene's germline CDR1 is SGHDT and CDR2 YYEEEE. The ends were cut back, 0 bases at V and 1 base at J, with 5 bases in the middle. The CDR3 is made up of 14 amino acids. The CDR3 protein is CASSLGRAKNIQYF. For the CDR3, the DNA is TGTGCCAGCAGCTTGGGCAGGGCCAAAAACATTCAGTACTTC.

Concerning this clonotype: Relative to the germline gene, one junction end is altered; a read error may explain this. The rearrangement uses TRBV4-3 and TRBJ2-6; D ambiguous. Germline CDR1 LGHNA, CDR2 YSLEER. There are 14 residues in the CDR3. CDR3 region: CASSQEIGTNVLTF. The CDR3 nucleotides read TGCGCCAGCAGCCAAGAAATTGGGACCAACGTCCTGACTTTC.

This clonotype has just a few counts. The gene calls are TRBV7-9 and TRBJ2-2; D may be TRBD1 (5 bases). With 5 bases removed from V and 5 bases from J, the gap between germline ends came to 9 bases. Per germline, CDR1 SEHNR and CDR2 FQNEAQ (reference sequence). This CDR3 has 13 amino acids. The CDR3 coding sequence is TGTGCCAGCAGCCCGACAGCAACCGGGGAGCTGTTTTTT. Its translation: CASSPTATGELFF.

This chain connects TRBV2 to TRBJ2-7, with TRBD1 as a possible D gene (6 bases). With 3 bases removed from V and 5 bases from J, the gap between germline ends came to 8 bases. From germline, CDR1 is SNHLY and CDR2 FYNNEI. This CDR3 contains 12 residues. Written as DNA, the CDR3 is TGTGCCAGCAGTGATCAGGGGAACGAGCAGTACTTC. Its translation is CASSDQGNEQYF.

The chain is built from TRBV6-5 and TRBJ2-7; D uncertain. The ends were cut back, 4 bases at V and 6 bases at J, with 10 bases in the middle. The CDR3 runs to 12 residues. The V gene's germline CDR1 is MNHEY and CDR2 SVGAGI. The CDR3 DNA reads TGTGCCAGCAGTTTTCGGCCTGGCGAGCAGTACTTC. This codes for CASSFRPGEQYF.

This clonotype has ten or more counts. J is TRBJ2-1 and V is TRBV3-1, with 13 bases lining up with TRBD2. Germline V gives CDR1 LGHDT, CDR2 YNNKEL (reference sequence). V gave up 0 bases and J gave up 2 bases; unmatched junction bases: 13. CDR3 length equals 21 residues. The DNA for the CDR3 is TGTGCCAGCAGCCAAGATGCTAGGTGGGGGACTAGCGGGGCCCCCTACAATGAGCAGTTCTTC. Residues: CASSQDARWGTSGAPYNEQFF.

This clonotype was picked up a small number of times. V is TRBV4-3 and J is TRBJ1-4; the D gene is possibly TRBD1 (5 bases). CDR1 is LGHNA and CDR2 is YSLEER in the germline V gene. This CDR3 has 14 residues. Trimming took off 0 bases at V and 7 bases at J, with 9 bases between the two ends. The CDR3 protein is CASSQDLGGEKLFF. For the CDR3, the DNA is TGCGCCAGCAGCCAAGATTTGGGGGGTGAAAAACTGTTTTTT.

This clonotype was detected a few times. The chain combines TRBV4-3 with TRBJ2-5; D tentatively fits TRBD1 or TRBD2 (5 bases each). The CDR3 runs to 15 residues. CDR1 and CDR2 (germline): LGHNA, YSLEER. V lost 4 bases to trimming and J lost 1 base, with 13 bases between them. The CDR3 coding sequence is TGCGCCAGCAGCCCGTCATGGGACGCCCAAGAGACCCAGTACTTC. It codes for CASSPSWDAQETQYF.

This clonotype came up a few times. V is TRBV20-1 and J is TRBJ2-3; 11 positions agree with TRBD1. The CDR3 length is 14 residues. Germline CDR1 DFQATT, CDR2 SNEGSKA (reference sequence). Trimming took 7 bases from V and 0 from J; bases not matched to a gene: 3. Here the CDR3 reads CSGTGGVSTDTQYF. The CDR3 region has the DNA TGCAGTGGGACAGGGGGCGTCAGCACAGATACGCAGTATTTT.

This clonotype was seen only a few times. V gene TRBV20-1 combines with J gene TRBJ2-7, with D tentatively TRBD2 (5 bases). Germline CDR1 reads DFQATT; CDR2 reads SNEGSKA (reference sequence). The V and J ends lost 1 base and 3 bases respectively, with 19 bases between them. The CDR3 consists of 16 residues. The CDR3 DNA reads TGCAGTGCTAGAGGAAGAACTAGAAATATAGTCTACGAGCAGTACTTC. Protein sequence: CSARGRTRNIVYEQYF.

This clonotype has at least ten counts. The J gene is TRBJ2-3, the V gene TRBV10-3; no clear D gene. The CDR3 is 12 amino acids. The V gene lost 7 bases and the J gene lost 2 bases, with 7 bases spanning the gap. CDR1 and CDR2 (germline): ENHRY, SYGVKD. The CDR3 protein is CAIKTATDTQYF. DNA of the CDR3: TGTGCCATCAAGACTGCCACAGATACGCAGTATTTT.

This clonotype was counted only a few times. The chain carries TRBV6-5 and TRBJ2-7; D perhaps matches TRBD2 (5 bases). Deletions cut 2 bases from V and 12 bases from J, with 20 bases between. The CDR3 totals 14 residues. The germline V gene encodes CDR1 MNHEY and CDR2 SVGAGI. The CDR3 nucleotides read TGTGCCAGCAGTTACGCCACCCCGGGAACTGGGGTGTACTTC. Translated, it gives CASSYATPGTGVYF.

At least ten counts were recorded for this clonotype. The chain couples TRBV4-2 to TRBJ2-2; TRBD2 agrees at 8 bases. The CDR3 contains 17 residues. In germline, CDR1 is LGHNA, CDR2 YNFKEQ. V was clipped by 4 bases and J by 0 bases; unmatched bases: 7. CDR3 residues: CASSPSFSGTNTGELFF. For the CDR3, the DNA is TGTGCCAGCAGCCCATCGTTTAGCGGGACGAACACCGGGGAGCTGTTTTTT.

The rearrangement joins TRBV3-1 to TRBJ2-5; TRBD2 is a possible D gene (5 bases). Germline loops: CDR1 LGHDT, CDR2 YNNKEL (reference sequence). Deletions cut 2 bases from V and 6 bases from J, with 13 bases between. The CDR3 is 14 residues long. For the CDR3, the DNA is TGTGCCAGCAGCCAACCCTTCCGGAGGCAGACCCAGTACTTC. Translation: CASSQPFRRQTQYF.

This clonotype was detected a few times. The chain links TRBV4-3 to TRBJ2-3; D not certain. CDR1 and CDR2 from the germline V gene are LGHNA and YSLEER. V was clipped by 0 bases and J by 2 bases, with 12 bases between them. This CDR3 has 16 residues. The CDR3 protein is CASSQDRRVFTDTQYF. The CDR3 nucleotides are TGCGCCAGCAGCCAAGATAGACGGGTTTTCACAGATACGCAGTATTTT.

This clonotype has more than one count but fewer than ten. V is TRBV5-1 and J is TRBJ2-3, with D perhaps TRBD2 (6 bases). Germline loops: CDR1 SGHRS, CDR2 YFSETQ. The CDR3 totals 15 residues. The V and J ends lost 3 bases and 4 bases respectively, with 15 bases between them. The CDR3, as DNA: TGCGCCAGCAGCTGGCAGGGAGGTGGCGCAGATACGCAGTATTTT. It codes for CASSWQGGGADTQYF.

The chain links TRBV29-1 to TRBJ1-1, with 7 bases aligning to TRBD1. Germline trimming cut 3 bases from V and 4 bases from J; bases unmatched to any gene: 11. The CDR3 contains 15 residues. Germline assignment: CDR1 SQVTM and CDR2 ANQGSEA. The CDR3: CSVEGEQTGFTEAFF. In DNA form, the CDR3 reads TGCAGCGTTGAGGGTGAGCAGACAGGGTTCACTGAAGCTTTCTTT.

CDR3 in amino acids: CSARGGRGYEQYF. The DNA for the CDR3 is TGCAGTGCTAGGGGCGGGAGGGGGTACGAGCAGTACTTC. The rearrangement joins TRBV20-1 to TRBJ2-7; 9 bases are a match to TRBD2. Germline CDR1 and CDR2: DFQATT and SNEGSKA (reference sequence). The CDR3 extends over 13 amino acids. The J segment lost 4 bases and the V segment lost 3 bases, leaving 4 bases of the junction unmatched.

V is TRBV12-3 or TRBV12-4 and J is TRBJ2-4; D could derive from TRBD1 or TRBD2 (7 bases each). V lost 6 bases to trimming and J lost 6 bases, with 12 bases between them. This CDR3 region has 13 residues. This chain's CDR3 is CASSSRGGNIQYF. The CDR3 DNA reads TGTGCCAGCAGCTCCAGGGGGGGAAACATTCAGTACTTC.

The V and J genes are TRBV24-1 and TRBJ2-3, with a possible D match to TRBD2 (5 bases). Between the trimmed V and J ends, which lost 4 bases and 0 bases, there was a span of 19 bases. The CDR3 contains 18 residues. Germline values: CDR1 KGHDR, CDR2 SFDVKD. CDR3 coding DNA: TGTGCCACCAGTGACCCCGGGTGGGGAGTAAGTAGCACAGATACGCAGTATTTT. This translates into CATSDPGWGVSSTDTQYF.

This clonotype has just a few counts. The rearrangement joins TRBV28 to TRBJ2-1; perhaps TRBD2 as D (5 bases). CDR1 and CDR2 from the germline V gene are MDHEN and SYDVKM. This CDR3 spans 15 amino acids. V gave up 5 bases and J gave up 4 bases, with 15 bases separating them. DNA of the CDR3: TGTGCCAGCAGTCCACGGGCGGGCCAGTACAATGAGCAGTTCTTC. Translation: CASSPRAGQYNEQFF.

The sample holds a few counts of this clonotype. This sequence joins TRBV3-1 and TRBJ1-2; 8 nucleotides line up with TRBD1. J gave up 4 bases and V 7 bases, and 17 bases lay outside the gene matches. The V gene's germline CDR1 is LGHDT and CDR2 YNNKEL (reference sequence). This CDR3 comprises 17 residues. The CDR3 sequence is CASTSWDRNPGAYGYTF. CDR3 sequence (DNA): TGTGCCAGCACAAGTTGGGACAGGAATCCTGGGGCCTATGGCTACACCTTC.